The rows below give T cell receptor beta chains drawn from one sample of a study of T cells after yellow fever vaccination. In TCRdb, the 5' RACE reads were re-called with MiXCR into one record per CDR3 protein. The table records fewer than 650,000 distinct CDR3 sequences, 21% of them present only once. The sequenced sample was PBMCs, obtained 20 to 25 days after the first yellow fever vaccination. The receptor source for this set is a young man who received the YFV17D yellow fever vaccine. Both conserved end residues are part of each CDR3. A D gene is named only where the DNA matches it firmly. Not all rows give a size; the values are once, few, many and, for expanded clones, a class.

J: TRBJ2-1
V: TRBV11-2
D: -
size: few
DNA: TGTGCCAGCAGCCCGAGTGGGAATGAGCAGTTCTTC
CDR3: CASSPSGNEQFF

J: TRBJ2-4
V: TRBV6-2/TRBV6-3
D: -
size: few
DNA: TGTGCCAGCAGTTACTCCGGACACCTAGCCAAAAACATTCAGTACTTC
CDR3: CASSYSGHLAKNIQYF

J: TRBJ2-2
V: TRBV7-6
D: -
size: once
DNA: TGTGCCAGCAGCTCTGACAGCCCGGCGAACACCGGGGAGCTGTTTTTT
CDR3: CASSSDSPANTGELFF

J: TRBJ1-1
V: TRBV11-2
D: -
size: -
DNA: TGTGCCAGCAGCTTTACGGCGACGGTGAACACTGAAGCTTTCTTT
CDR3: CASSFTATVNTEAFF

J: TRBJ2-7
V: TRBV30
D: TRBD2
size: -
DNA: TGTGCCTGGAGTAGCGGCGGGGGCGAGCAGTACTTC
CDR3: CAWSSGGGEQYF

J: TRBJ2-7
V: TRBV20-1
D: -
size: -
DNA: TGCAGTGCTAGGGGAACAGGTTCACGATCCTACGAGCAGTACTTC
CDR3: CSARGTGSRSYEQYF

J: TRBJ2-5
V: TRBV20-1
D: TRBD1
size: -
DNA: TGCAGTGCTAGAGACCCATTCGAACCGGGACAGAGTATCCAAGAGACCCAGTACTTC
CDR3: CSARDPFEPGQSIQETQYF

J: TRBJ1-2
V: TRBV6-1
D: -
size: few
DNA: TGTGCCAGCAGAAGAGTTGGAAACTATGGCTACACCTTC
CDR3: CASRRVGNYGYTF

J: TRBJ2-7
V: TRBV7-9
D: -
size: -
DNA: TGTGCCAGCAGCTTAGCGAAGGGTCGATACTACGAGCAGTACTTC
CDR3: CASSLAKGRYYEQYF

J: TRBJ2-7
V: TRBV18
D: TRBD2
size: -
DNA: TGTGCCAGCTCACCACCTAATGCGGGGGGGACCTACGAGCAGTACTTC
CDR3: CASSPPNAGGTYEQYF

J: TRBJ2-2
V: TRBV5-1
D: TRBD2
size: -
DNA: TGCGCCAGCACCCCCTTAGCGGGGTCGAACACCGGGGAGCTGTTTTTT
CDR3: CASTPLAGSNTGELFF

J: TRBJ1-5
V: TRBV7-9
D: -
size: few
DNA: TGTGCCAGCAGCGCGCAGGGTTACGATCAGCCCCAGCATTTT
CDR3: CASSAQGYDQPQHF

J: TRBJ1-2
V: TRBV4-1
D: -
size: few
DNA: TGCGCCAGCAGCCAGGAGGGGGGGACTAACTATGGCTACACCTTC
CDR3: CASSQEGGTNYGYTF

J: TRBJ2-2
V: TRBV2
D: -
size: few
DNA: TGTGCCAGCAGTGAAATTAGAAACACCGGGGAGCTGTTTTTT
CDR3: CASSEIRNTGELFF

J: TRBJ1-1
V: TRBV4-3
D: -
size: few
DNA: TGCGCCAGCAGCACAACCGTCGGGGGCAACACTGAAGCTTTCTTT
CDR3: CASSTTVGGNTEAFF

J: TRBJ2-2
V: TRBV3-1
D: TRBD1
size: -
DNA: TGTGCCAGCAGCCAATGGGACAGCAACACCGGGGAGCTGTTTTTT
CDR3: CASSQWDSNTGELFF

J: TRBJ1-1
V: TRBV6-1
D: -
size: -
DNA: TGTGCCAGCAGTGCTCAGGGAGGGGCCACTGAAGCTTTCTTT
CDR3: CASSAQGGATEAFF

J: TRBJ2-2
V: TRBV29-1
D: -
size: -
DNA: TGCAGCGCCGACAGCGGCGGGGAGCTGTTTTTT
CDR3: CSADSGGELFF

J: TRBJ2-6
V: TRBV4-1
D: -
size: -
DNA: TGCGCCAGCAGCCAACGGACTGTCGGCTCTGGGGCCAACGTCCTGACTTTC
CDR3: CASSQRTVGSGANVLTF

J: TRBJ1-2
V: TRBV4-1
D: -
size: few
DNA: TGCGCCAGCAGCCCCGGGACAATCTATGGCTACACCTTC
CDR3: CASSPGTIYGYTF

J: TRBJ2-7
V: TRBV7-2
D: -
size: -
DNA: TGTGCCAGCAGCACCTACCCTCTGGCGGACCCCTCCTACGAGCAGTACTTC
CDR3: CASSTYPLADPSYEQYF

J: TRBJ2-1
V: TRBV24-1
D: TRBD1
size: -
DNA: TGTGCCACCAGTGACTCATACAGGGGGCAGTTCTTC
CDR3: CATSDSYRGQFF

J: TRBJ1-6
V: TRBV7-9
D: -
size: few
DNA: TGTGCCAGCAGCTTAGAAACAAATAATTCACCCCTCCACTTT
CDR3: CASSLETNNSPLHF

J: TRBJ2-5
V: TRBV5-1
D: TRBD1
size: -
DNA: TGCGCCAGCAGCTTGGAACCAGGGGGCCTCCAAGAGACCCAGTACTTC
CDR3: CASSLEPGGLQETQYF

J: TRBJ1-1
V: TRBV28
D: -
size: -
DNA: TGTGCCAGCAGCGGGACACACTCAAACACTGAAGCTTTCTTT
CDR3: CASSGTHSNTEAFF

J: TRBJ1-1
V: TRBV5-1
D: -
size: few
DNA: TGCGCCAGCAGCTTGTACCAAACGACCGAAATGAACACTGAAGCTTTCTTT
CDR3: CASSLYQTTEMNTEAFF

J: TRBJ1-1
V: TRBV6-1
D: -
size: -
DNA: TGTGCCAGCAGTGAAACCCAGATTGAAGCTTTCTTT
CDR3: CASSETQIEAFF

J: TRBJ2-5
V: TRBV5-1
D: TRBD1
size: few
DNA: TGCGCCAGCAGCTTGGGGACAGGGGCGGAGACCCAGTACTTC
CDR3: CASSLGTGAETQYF

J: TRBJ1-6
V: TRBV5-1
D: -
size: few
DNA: TGCGCCAGCAGCCGGGGACCGGGGATTAATTCACCCCTCCACTTT
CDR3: CASSRGPGINSPLHF

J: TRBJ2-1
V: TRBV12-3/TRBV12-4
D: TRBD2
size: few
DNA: TGTGCCAGCAGTCCCATAGCGGGGGCCCCTCAGGAGCAGTTCTTC
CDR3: CASSPIAGAPQEQFF

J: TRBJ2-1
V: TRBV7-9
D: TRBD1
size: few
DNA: TGTGCCAGCAGCACAGGGGGCCCCAATCGGGAGCAGTTCTTC
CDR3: CASSTGGPNREQFF

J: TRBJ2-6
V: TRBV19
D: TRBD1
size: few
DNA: TGTGCCAGTATGGACAGGGGAGGCGTCCTGACTTTC
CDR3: CASMDRGGVLTF